This T cell receptor beta chain was documented in a study of cytotoxic CD8 clonotypes in ibrutinib-treated CLL. Study in general: Among the patients, around ten presented as relapsed/refractory and 15 as treatment-naive; roughly 17 showed unmutated IGHV.

On this clone: The target antigen is unknown.

Study results and limitations: Sampling time points were not equivalent between sustained-remission and progressing patients. Circulating CD8+ T-cell counts were tracked by baseline clonality, which exceeded that of age-matched healthy donors. Treatment saw public clonotypes, which were uncommon, either contract or stay stable.

Germline CDR1 reads SGHRS; CDR2 reads YFSETQ. Trimming at V came to 0 bases and at J to 4 bases, leaving 5 bases not matched to a gene. The CDR3 has 15 amino acids. Assay used: immunoSEQ multiplex PCR; TCRdb lists only in-frame clones, some missing. The table has 150,000 or so clones, 75% to 85% seen once. J is TRBJ2-3 and V is TRBV5-1, with 7 bases matching TRBD1. This clonotype originated in a human donor with chronic lymphocytic leukemia. The material was PBMCs, obtained after 12 months of ibrutinib treatment. The CDR3 sequence: CASSLVQGIADTQYF. CDR3 nucleotide sequence: TGCGCCAGCAGCTTGGTACAGGGGATCGCAGATACGCAGTATTTT. The full variable domain, in which reference TRBV5-1 and TRBJ2-3 provide the parts outside the CDR3, is KAGVTQTPRYLIKTRGQQVTLSCSPISGHRSVSWYQQTPGQGLQFLFEYFSETQRNKGNFPGRFSGRQFSNSRSEMNVSTLELGDSALYLCASSLVQGIADTQYFGPGTRLTVL.